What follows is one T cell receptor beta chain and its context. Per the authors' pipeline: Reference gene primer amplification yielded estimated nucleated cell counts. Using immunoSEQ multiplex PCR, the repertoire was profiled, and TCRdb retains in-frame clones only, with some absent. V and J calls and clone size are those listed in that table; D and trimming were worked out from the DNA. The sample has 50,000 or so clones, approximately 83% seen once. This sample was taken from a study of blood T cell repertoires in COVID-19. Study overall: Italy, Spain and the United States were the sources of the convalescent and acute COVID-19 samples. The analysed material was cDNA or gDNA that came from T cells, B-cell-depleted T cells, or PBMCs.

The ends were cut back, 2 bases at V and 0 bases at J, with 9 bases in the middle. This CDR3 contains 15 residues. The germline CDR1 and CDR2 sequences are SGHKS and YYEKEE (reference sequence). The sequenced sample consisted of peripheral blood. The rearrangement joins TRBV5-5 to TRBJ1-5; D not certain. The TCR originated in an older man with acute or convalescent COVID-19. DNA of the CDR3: TGTGCCAGCAGCTTCTCCGGTGATAGCAATCAGCCCCAGCATTTT. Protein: CASSFSGDSNQPQHF. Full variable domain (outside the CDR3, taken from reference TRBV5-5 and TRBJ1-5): DAGVTQSPTHLIKTRGQQVTLRCSPISGHKSVSWYQQVLGQGPQFIFQYYEKEERGRGNFPDRFSARQFPNYSSELNVNALLLGDSALYLCASSFSGDSNQPQHFGDGTRLSIL.